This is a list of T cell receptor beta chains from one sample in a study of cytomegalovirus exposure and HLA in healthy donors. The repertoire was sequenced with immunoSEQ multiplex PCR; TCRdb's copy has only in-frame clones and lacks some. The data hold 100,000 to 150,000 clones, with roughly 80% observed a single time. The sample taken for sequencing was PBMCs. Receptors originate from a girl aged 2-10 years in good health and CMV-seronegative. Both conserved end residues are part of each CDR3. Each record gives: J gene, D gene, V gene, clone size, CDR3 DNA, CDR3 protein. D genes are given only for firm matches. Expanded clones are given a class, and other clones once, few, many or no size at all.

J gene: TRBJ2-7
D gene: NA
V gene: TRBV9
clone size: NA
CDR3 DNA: TGTGCCAGCAGCGTATATCCAGGAAAGGACGAGCAGTACTTC
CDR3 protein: CASSVYPGKDEQYF

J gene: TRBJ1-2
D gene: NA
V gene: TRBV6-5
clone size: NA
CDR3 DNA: TGTGCCAGCAGTTACGGGGCGGCTAATGGCTACACCTTC
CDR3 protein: CASSYGAANGYTF

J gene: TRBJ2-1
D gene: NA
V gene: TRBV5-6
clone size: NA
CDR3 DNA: TGTGCCAGCAGCTTGGTAGCGCTCAGCTCCTACAATGAGCAGTTCTTC
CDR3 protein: CASSLVALSSYNEQFF

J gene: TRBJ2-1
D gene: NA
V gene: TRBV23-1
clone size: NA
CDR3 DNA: TGCGCCAGCCAGCGCAGGGGCAGCAACAATGAGCAGTTCTTC
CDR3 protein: CASQRRGSNNEQFF

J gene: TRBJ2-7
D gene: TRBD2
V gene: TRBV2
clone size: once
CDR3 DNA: TGTGCCAGCAGTGAAAAGGCGACACTCCTAGCGGACCCCTACGAGCAGTACTTC
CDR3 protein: CASSEKATLLADPYEQYF

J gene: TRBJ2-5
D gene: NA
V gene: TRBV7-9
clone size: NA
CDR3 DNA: TGTGCCAGCAGCTTAAGACACCGAGAAGAGACCCAGTACTTC
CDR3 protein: CASSLRHREETQYF

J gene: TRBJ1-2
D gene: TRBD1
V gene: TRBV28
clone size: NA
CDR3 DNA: TGTGCCAGCACCCAAGACAGGGTGCGTGGCTACACCTTC
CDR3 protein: CASTQDRVRGYTF

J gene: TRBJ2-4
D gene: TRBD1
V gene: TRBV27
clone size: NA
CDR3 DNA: TGTGCCAGCAGTTTGAGACAGGGTAACATTCAGTACTTC
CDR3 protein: CASSLRQGNIQYF

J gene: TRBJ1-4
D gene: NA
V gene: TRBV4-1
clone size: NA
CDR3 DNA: TGCGCCAGCAGCCACCCGGCCACAGCTGATCTGGAAAAACTGTTTTTT
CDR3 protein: CASSHPATADLEKLFF

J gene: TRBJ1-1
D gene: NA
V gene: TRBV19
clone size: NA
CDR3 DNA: TGTGCCAGTAGTATTCAGGTGAACACTGAAGCTTTCTTT
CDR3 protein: CASSIQVNTEAFF

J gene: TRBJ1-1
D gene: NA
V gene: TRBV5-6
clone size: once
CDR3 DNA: TGTGCCAGCAGCTTGGGTCTGGCGGGGGTTGCTTTCTTT
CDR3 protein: CASSLGLAGVAFF

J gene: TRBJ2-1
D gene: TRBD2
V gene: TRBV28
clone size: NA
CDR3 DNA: TGTGCCAGCAGTCCAGGGACTAGCGGACACAATGAGCAGTTCTTC
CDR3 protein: CASSPGTSGHNEQFF

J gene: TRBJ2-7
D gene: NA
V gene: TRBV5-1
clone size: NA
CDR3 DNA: TGCGCCAGCAGCTTGGACAAATCGGGGGCCTACGAGCAGTACTTC
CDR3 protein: CASSLDKSGAYEQYF

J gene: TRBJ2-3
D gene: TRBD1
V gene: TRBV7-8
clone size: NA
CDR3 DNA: TGTGCCAGCAGCTTACCGACAGGGTACGGACCAGATACGCAGTATTTT
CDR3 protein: CASSLPTGYGPDTQYF

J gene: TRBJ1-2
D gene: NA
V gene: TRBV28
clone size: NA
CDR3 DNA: TGTGCCAGCTTTTCACCACAGGGAATTGAGACCTTC
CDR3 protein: CASFSPQGIETF

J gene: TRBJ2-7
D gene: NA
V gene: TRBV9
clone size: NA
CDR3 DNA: TGTGCCAGCAGCGTACTCGACAGAACCTACGAGCAGTACTTC
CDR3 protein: CASSVLDRTYEQYF

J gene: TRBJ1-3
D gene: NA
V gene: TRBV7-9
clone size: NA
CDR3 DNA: TGTGCCAGCAGCTTAGCCGCGGGGTACGGAAACACCATATATTTT
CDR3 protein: CASSLAAGYGNTIYF

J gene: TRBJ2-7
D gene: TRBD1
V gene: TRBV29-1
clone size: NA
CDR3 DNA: TGCAGCGTTGAGGTAGGACAGGGGGCGGACGAGCAGTACTTC
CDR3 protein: CSVEVGQGADEQYF

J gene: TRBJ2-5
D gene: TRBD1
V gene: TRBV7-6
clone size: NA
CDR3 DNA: TGTGCCAGCAGCCTGGACAGGGTGCAAGAGACCCAGTACTTC
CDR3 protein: CASSLDRVQETQYF

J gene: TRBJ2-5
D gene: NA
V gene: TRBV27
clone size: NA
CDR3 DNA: TGTGCCAGCACCCCAAGCGTCAGGGGCCAAGAGACCCAGTACTTC
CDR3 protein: CASTPSVRGQETQYF

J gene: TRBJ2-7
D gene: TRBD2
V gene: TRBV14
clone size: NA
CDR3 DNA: TGTGCCAGCAGCCAAGGGTTGGGACGGGAGGCCTACGAGCAGTACTTC
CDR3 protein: CASSQGLGREAYEQYF

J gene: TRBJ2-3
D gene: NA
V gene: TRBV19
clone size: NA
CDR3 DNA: TGTGCCAGTAGTCTTAGTGATACGCAGTATTTT
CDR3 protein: CASSLSDTQYF

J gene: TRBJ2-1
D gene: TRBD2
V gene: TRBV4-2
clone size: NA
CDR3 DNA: TGTGCCAGCAGCCAAGAAGCGGGAGGGATAAATGAGCAGTTCTTC
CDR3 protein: CASSQEAGGINEQFF

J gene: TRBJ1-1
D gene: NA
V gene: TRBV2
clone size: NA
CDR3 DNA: TGTGCCAGCAGTGAAGCGGTTGGGGGGGGAGCTTTCTTT
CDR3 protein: CASSEAVGGGAFF

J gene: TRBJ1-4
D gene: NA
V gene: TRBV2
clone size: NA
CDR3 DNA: TGTGCCAGCAGTGAACTGGGGCACGAAAAACTGTTTTTT
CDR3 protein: CASSELGHEKLFF

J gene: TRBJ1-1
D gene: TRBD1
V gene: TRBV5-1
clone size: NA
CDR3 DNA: TGCGCCAGCATCCAACAGGGGGAGGGCGGGCACACTGAAGCTTTCTTT
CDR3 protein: CASIQQGEGGHTEAFF

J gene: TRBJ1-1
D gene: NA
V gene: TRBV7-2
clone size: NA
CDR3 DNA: TGTGCCAGCAGCCCAAGGGGGTTGGACACTGAAGCTTTCTTT
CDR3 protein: CASSPRGLDTEAFF

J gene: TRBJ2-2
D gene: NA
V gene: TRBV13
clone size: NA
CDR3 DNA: TGTGCCAGCAGCTTAATTGGGGGGGGCCACACCGGGGAGCTGTTTTTT
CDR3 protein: CASSLIGGGHTGELFF

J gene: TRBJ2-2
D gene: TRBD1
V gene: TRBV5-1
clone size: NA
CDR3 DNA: TGCGCCAGCAGCTTCGGGACAGGGGGGAACACCGGGGAGCTGTTTTTT
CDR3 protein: CASSFGTGGNTGELFF

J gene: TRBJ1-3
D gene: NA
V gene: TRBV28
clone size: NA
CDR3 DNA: TGTGCCAGCAGTTTCCAGCGGAATTCTGGAAACACCATATATTTT
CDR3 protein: CASSFQRNSGNTIYF

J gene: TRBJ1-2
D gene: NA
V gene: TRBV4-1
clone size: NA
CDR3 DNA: TGCGCCAGCAGCCAAGGTAGCCTTCTCGGGATTCGGTATGGCTACACCTTC
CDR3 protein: CASSQGSLLGIRYGYTF

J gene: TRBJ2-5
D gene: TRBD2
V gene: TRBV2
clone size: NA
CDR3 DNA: TGTGCCAGCAGTCCCGCCAGAACAAACTTGGGGGGGGAGACCCAGTACTTC
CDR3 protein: CASSPARTNLGGETQYF

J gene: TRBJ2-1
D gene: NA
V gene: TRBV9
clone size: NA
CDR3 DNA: TGTGCCAGCAGCGTAGGAGGGAACTCCTACAATGAGCAGTTCTTC
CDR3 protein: CASSVGGNSYNEQFF

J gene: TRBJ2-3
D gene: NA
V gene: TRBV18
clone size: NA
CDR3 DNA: TGTGCCAGCTCACCGGGGAGAGATACGCAGTATTTT
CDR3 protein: CASSPGRDTQYF

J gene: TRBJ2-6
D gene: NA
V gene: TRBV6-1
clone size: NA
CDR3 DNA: TGTGCCAGCAGTGAAAGACACTCTGGGGCCAACGTCCTGACTTTC
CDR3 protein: CASSERHSGANVLTF

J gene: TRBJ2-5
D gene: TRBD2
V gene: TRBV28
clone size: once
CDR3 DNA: TGTGCCAGCAGTCCCTCTAGCGGGAGAGGGCAAGAGACCCAGTACTTC
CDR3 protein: CASSPSSGRGQETQYF

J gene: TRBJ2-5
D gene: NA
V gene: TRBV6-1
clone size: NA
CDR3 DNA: TGTGCCAGCACCCGGGGAGAGACCCAGTACTTC
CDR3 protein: CASTRGETQYF

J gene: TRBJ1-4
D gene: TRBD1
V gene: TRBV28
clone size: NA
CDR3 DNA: TGTGCCAGCAGTGCGACAGGGGCAACTAATGAAAAACTGTTTTTT
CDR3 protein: CASSATGATNEKLFF

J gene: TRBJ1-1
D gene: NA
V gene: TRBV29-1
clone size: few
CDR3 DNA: TGCAGCGTTCGGGGATTTTTGAACACTGAAGCTTTCTTT
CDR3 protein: CSVRGFLNTEAFF